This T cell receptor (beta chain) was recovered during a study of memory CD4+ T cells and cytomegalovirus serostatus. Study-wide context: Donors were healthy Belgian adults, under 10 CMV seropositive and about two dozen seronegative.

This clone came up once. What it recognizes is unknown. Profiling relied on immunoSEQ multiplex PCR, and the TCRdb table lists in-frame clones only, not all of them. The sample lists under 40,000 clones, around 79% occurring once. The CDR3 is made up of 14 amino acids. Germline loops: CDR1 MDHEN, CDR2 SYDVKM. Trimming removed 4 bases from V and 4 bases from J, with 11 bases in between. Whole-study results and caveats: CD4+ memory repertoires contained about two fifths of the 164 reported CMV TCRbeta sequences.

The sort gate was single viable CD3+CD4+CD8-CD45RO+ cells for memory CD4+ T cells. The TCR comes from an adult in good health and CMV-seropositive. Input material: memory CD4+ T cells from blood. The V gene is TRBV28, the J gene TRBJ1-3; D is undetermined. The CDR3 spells CASSSRNGGNTIYF. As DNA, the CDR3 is TGTGCCAGCAGTTCCAGAAATGGCGGAAACACCATATATTTT.